These T cell receptor beta chains were read from a single sample in a study of T cells in Graves' hyperthyroidism and ophthalmopathy. A single record per CDR3 protein comes from TCRdb applying MiXCR to the multiplex PCR reads. The sample yields 500,000 to 600,000 distinct CDR3 sequences, 40% to 55% seen once. Input material: peripheral blood or thyroid tissue (not recorded which). These receptors originate from an adult woman with Graves' disease, either hyperthyroidism or ophthalmopathy (not recorded which). Each CDR3 is given with its conserved first and last residue. Fields, in order: D gene, V gene, clone size, J gene, CDR3 protein, CDR3 DNA. The D gene is left open where the match is weak. Where a row states a size, it is once, few, many or the class of an expanded clone; other rows omit it.

d_gene: TRBD2
v_gene: TRBV7-3
abundance: few
j_gene: TRBJ2-5
CDR3aa: CASSPGTSGTETQYF
CDR3nt: TGTGCCAGCAGCCCTGGGACTAGCGGGACAGAGACCCAGTACTTC

d_gene: TRBD1
v_gene: TRBV5-1
abundance: -
j_gene: TRBJ1-4
CDR3aa: CASSLADTTGGEKLFF
CDR3nt: TGCGCCAGCAGCTTGGCGGATACTACAGGGGGCGAAAAACTGTTTTTT

d_gene: -
v_gene: TRBV7-9
abundance: many
j_gene: TRBJ2-7
CDR3aa: CASSSLRGGRYEQYF
CDR3nt: TGTGCCAGCAGCTCTCTCAGGGGAGGGAGGTATGAGCAGTACTTC

d_gene: TRBD1
v_gene: TRBV3-1
abundance: -
j_gene: TRBJ1-2
CDR3aa: CASSQDGLGGRGYTF
CDR3nt: TGTGCCAGCAGCCAAGATGGACTAGGGGGCCGAGGCTACACCTTC

d_gene: -
v_gene: TRBV12-3/TRBV12-4
abundance: many
j_gene: TRBJ1-2
CDR3aa: CASSQSSDSRNYGYTF
CDR3nt: TGTGCCAGCAGTCAGAGCTCGGACAGCCGGAACTATGGCTACACCTTC

d_gene: -
v_gene: TRBV15
abundance: -
j_gene: TRBJ2-7
CDR3aa: CATSRDRARASEQYF
CDR3nt: TGTGCCACCAGCAGAGATCGCGCCAGGGCGAGTGAGCAGTACTTC

d_gene: -
v_gene: TRBV29-1
abundance: -
j_gene: TRBJ1-4
CDR3aa: CSAANEKLFF
CDR3nt: TGCAGCGCTGCTAATGAAAAACTGTTTTTT

d_gene: -
v_gene: TRBV20-1
abundance: many
j_gene: TRBJ1-2
CDR3aa: CSAFSADGYTF
CDR3nt: TGCAGTGCCTTCTCAGCGGATGGCTACACCTTC

d_gene: -
v_gene: TRBV6-5
abundance: -
j_gene: TRBJ2-1
CDR3aa: CAISSRDFTKVNEQFF
CDR3nt: TGTGCCATCAGTTCCCGGGACTTCACGAAGGTCAATGAGCAGTTCTTC

d_gene: -
v_gene: TRBV20-1
abundance: -
j_gene: TRBJ2-5
CDR3aa: CSASAKQETQYF
CDR3nt: TGCAGTGCTAGTGCAAAGCAAGAGACCCAGTACTTC

d_gene: TRBD1
v_gene: TRBV7-2
abundance: many
j_gene: TRBJ2-2
CDR3aa: CASSDRANTGELFF
CDR3nt: TGTGCCAGCAGCGACAGGGCGAACACCGGGGAGCTGTTTTTT

d_gene: TRBD2
v_gene: TRBV5-1
abundance: -
j_gene: TRBJ2-3
CDR3aa: CASSLFGRRRDTQYF
CDR3nt: TGCGCCAGCAGCTTGTTCGGGAGGCGGAGGGATACGCAGTATTTT

d_gene: TRBD1
v_gene: TRBV10-2
abundance: -
j_gene: TRBJ2-7
CDR3aa: CASSESTGEVYEQYF
CDR3nt: TGCGCCAGCAGTGAGTCGACAGGGGAGGTATACGAGCAGTACTTC

d_gene: -
v_gene: TRBV30
abundance: few
j_gene: TRBJ1-1
CDR3aa: CAWYKDTEAFF
CDR3nt: TGTGCCTGGTACAAGGATACTGAAGCTTTCTTT

d_gene: TRBD1
v_gene: TRBV20-1
abundance: many
j_gene: TRBJ1-1
CDR3aa: CSASVLGEGAGEAFF
CDR3nt: TGCAGTGCTAGTGTCCTGGGGGAGGGGGCAGGTGAAGCTTTCTTT

d_gene: TRBD2
v_gene: TRBV24-1
abundance: once
j_gene: TRBJ2-5
CDR3aa: CATSEPGLAGETQYF
CDR3nt: TGTGCCACCAGTGAGCCGGGACTAGCGGGAGAGACCCAGTACTTC

d_gene: -
v_gene: TRBV2
abundance: -
j_gene: TRBJ2-5
CDR3aa: CASRTPGSTQETQYF
CDR3nt: TGTGCCAGCCGAACCCCGGGGTCAACCCAAGAGACCCAGTACTTC

d_gene: -
v_gene: TRBV15
abundance: few
j_gene: TRBJ2-1
CDR3aa: CATSREGFSYNEQFF
CDR3nt: TGTGCCACCAGCAGAGAAGGGTTCTCCTACAATGAGCAGTTCTTC

d_gene: -
v_gene: TRBV7-9
abundance: many
j_gene: TRBJ1-2
CDR3aa: CASSLAFSGTNGYTF
CDR3nt: TGTGCCAGCAGCTTAGCATTCTCCGGGACGAATGGCTACACCTTC

d_gene: -
v_gene: TRBV19
abundance: few
j_gene: TRBJ1-2
CDR3aa: CASTDRNYGYTF
CDR3nt: TGTGCCAGTACCGACAGGAACTATGGCTACACCTTC

d_gene: TRBD1
v_gene: TRBV29-1
abundance: once
j_gene: TRBJ2-7
CDR3aa: CSTLQPGQGNYEQYF
CDR3nt: TGCAGCACCTTACAACCGGGACAGGGGAACTACGAGCAGTACTTC

d_gene: TRBD2
v_gene: TRBV27
abundance: few
j_gene: TRBJ2-7
CDR3aa: CASSTPQRESAYEQYF
CDR3nt: TGTGCCAGCAGTACCCCACAGCGGGAGTCGGCCTACGAGCAGTACTTC

d_gene: TRBD1
v_gene: TRBV4-1
abundance: many
j_gene: TRBJ1-4
CDR3aa: CASSQVGQGNEKLFF
CDR3nt: TGCGCCAGCAGCCAAGTGGGACAGGGTAATGAAAAACTGTTTTTT

d_gene: TRBD1
v_gene: TRBV11-2
abundance: -
j_gene: TRBJ2-7
CDR3aa: CASSFGLKGAREQYF
CDR3nt: TGTGCCAGCAGTTTCGGCTTGAAGGGGGCGCGGGAGCAGTACTTC

d_gene: -
v_gene: TRBV7-2
abundance: -
j_gene: TRBJ1-2
CDR3aa: CASSLNQVGGYTF
CDR3nt: TGTGCCAGCAGCTTAAATCAGGTGGGCGGCTACACCTTC

d_gene: TRBD1
v_gene: TRBV5-1
abundance: many
j_gene: TRBJ2-7
CDR3aa: CASSAGQATYEQYF
CDR3nt: TGCGCCAGCAGCGCCGGACAGGCAACCTACGAGCAGTACTTC

d_gene: TRBD1
v_gene: TRBV5-1
abundance: -
j_gene: TRBJ1-1
CDR3aa: CASSVTGANTEAFF
CDR3nt: TGCGCCAGCAGCGTCACAGGGGCTAACACTGAAGCTTTCTTT

d_gene: -
v_gene: TRBV20-1
abundance: -
j_gene: TRBJ2-7
CDR3aa: CSALGGTYEQYF
CDR3nt: TGCAGTGCCTTGGGGGGTACCTACGAGCAGTACTTC

d_gene: -
v_gene: TRBV15
abundance: -
j_gene: TRBJ1-1
CDR3aa: CATSRRETEAFF
CDR3nt: TGTGCCACCAGCAGACGAGAGACGGAAGCTTTCTTT

d_gene: TRBD2
v_gene: TRBV5-6
abundance: -
j_gene: TRBJ2-5
CDR3aa: CASSLRGLAAQETQYF
CDR3nt: TGTGCCAGCAGCTTGCGGGGACTAGCGGCCCAAGAGACCCAGTACTTC

d_gene: TRBD2
v_gene: TRBV10-3
abundance: -
j_gene: TRBJ2-5
CDR3aa: CAIGGERGTETQYF
CDR3nt: TGTGCCATCGGGGGGGAGCGCGGGACAGAGACCCAGTACTTC

d_gene: -
v_gene: TRBV7-9
abundance: -
j_gene: TRBJ1-6
CDR3aa: CASSVYREGNSPLHF
CDR3nt: TGTGCCAGCAGCGTATACAGGGAAGGGAATTCACCCCTCCACTTT

d_gene: TRBD1
v_gene: TRBV5-1
abundance: many
j_gene: TRBJ2-5
CDR3aa: CASSEGAQETQYF
CDR3nt: TGCGCCAGCAGCGAGGGGGCCCAGGAGACCCAGTACTTC

d_gene: -
v_gene: TRBV5-1
abundance: many
j_gene: TRBJ1-3
CDR3aa: CASSSLPGPQGGNTIYF
CDR3nt: TGCGCCAGCAGCTCCCTGCCCGGGCCCCAGGGTGGAAACACCATATATTTT

d_gene: TRBD1
v_gene: TRBV9
abundance: -
j_gene: TRBJ1-1
CDR3aa: CASKWAGGGTEAFF
CDR3nt: TGTGCCAGCAAGTGGGCAGGGGGTGGCACTGAAGCTTTCTTT

d_gene: -
v_gene: TRBV15
abundance: many
j_gene: TRBJ2-6
CDR3aa: CATSEGGANVLTF
CDR3nt: TGTGCCACCAGCGAGGGTGGGGCCAACGTCCTGACTTTC

d_gene: -
v_gene: TRBV7-3
abundance: -
j_gene: TRBJ1-1
CDR3aa: CASSNPGGSRTEAFF
CDR3nt: TGTGCCAGCAGCAATCCCGGGGGGTCTAGGACTGAAGCTTTCTTT

d_gene: -
v_gene: TRBV7-9
abundance: -
j_gene: TRBJ1-2
CDR3aa: CASSKGGIYTF
CDR3nt: TGTGCCAGCAGCAAGGGGGGGATCTACACCTTC

d_gene: -
v_gene: TRBV24-1
abundance: -
j_gene: TRBJ2-5
CDR3aa: CATSDPNTGGGETQYF
CDR3nt: TGTGCCACCAGTGACCCTAATACAGGGGGGGGAGAGACCCAGTACTTC

d_gene: TRBD1
v_gene: TRBV6-6
abundance: -
j_gene: TRBJ2-7
CDR3aa: CASSYSGTGGEQYF
CDR3nt: TGTGCCAGCAGTTACTCTGGGACAGGGGGCGAGCAGTACTTC

d_gene: -
v_gene: TRBV7-8
abundance: many
j_gene: TRBJ1-5
CDR3aa: CASSPGLAAQPQHF
CDR3nt: TGTGCCAGCAGCCCTGGGCTGGCGGCCCAGCCCCAGCATTTT

d_gene: -
v_gene: TRBV11-2
abundance: few
j_gene: TRBJ1-3
CDR3aa: CASSFNRDSTIYF
CDR3nt: TGTGCCAGCAGCTTTAATCGGGACTCCACCATATATTTT

d_gene: -
v_gene: TRBV20-1
abundance: many
j_gene: TRBJ1-2
CDR3aa: CSARDPGPGLGFWGYTF
CDR3nt: TGCAGTGCTAGAGATCCCGGTCCCGGGCTAGGGTTCTGGGGCTACACCTTC

d_gene: -
v_gene: TRBV19
abundance: many
j_gene: TRBJ2-7
CDR3aa: CTSSIGYEQYF
CDR3nt: TGTACCAGTAGTATTGGCTACGAGCAGTACTTC

d_gene: -
v_gene: TRBV13
abundance: -
j_gene: TRBJ1-1
CDR3aa: CASSRETGGKAFF
CDR3nt: TGTGCCAGCAGCAGAGAGACGGGAGGCAAAGCTTTCTTT

d_gene: TRBD1
v_gene: TRBV25-1
abundance: -
j_gene: TRBJ1-1
CDR3aa: CASYTGGPEAFF
CDR3nt: TGTGCCAGCTATACAGGGGGCCCTGAAGCTTTCTTT

d_gene: -
v_gene: TRBV4-1
abundance: many
j_gene: TRBJ1-3
CDR3aa: CASSQPRQYPGNTIYF
CDR3nt: TGCGCCAGCAGCCAACCCCGACAGTACCCTGGAAACACCATATATTTT

d_gene: -
v_gene: TRBV7-9
abundance: few
j_gene: TRBJ2-1
CDR3aa: CASSLGISEQFF
CDR3nt: TGTGCCAGCAGCTTAGGAATAAGTGAGCAGTTCTTC

d_gene: -
v_gene: TRBV12-3/TRBV12-4
abundance: many
j_gene: TRBJ1-1
CDR3aa: CASSRSTGAVSTEAFF
CDR3nt: TGTGCCAGCAGTCGCTCGACGGGGGCGGTGAGTACTGAAGCTTTCTTT

d_gene: TRBD1
v_gene: TRBV29-1
abundance: -
j_gene: TRBJ1-2
CDR3aa: CSSPGGGGYTF
CDR3nt: TGCAGCAGCCCAGGGGGTGGTGGCTACACCTTC

d_gene: TRBD2
v_gene: TRBV7-8
abundance: many
j_gene: TRBJ2-7
CDR3aa: CASSLKRTSGRSEQYF
CDR3nt: TGTGCCAGCAGCCTAAAACGGACTAGCGGGAGAAGTGAGCAGTACTTC